The entry that follows covers one TCR beta chain sequence. The antigen remains unidentified. The V end lost 1 base, the J end lost 2 bases, and 9 bases lay between the germline ends. There are 14 residues in the CDR3. Germline values: CDR1 GTSNPN, CDR2 SVGIG (reference sequence). At the Johns Hopkins FTIC core, DNA taken from cultured CD4+ T cells was sequenced by way of the Oncomine TCR Beta short-read assay. TCRdb itself ran the PCR reads through MiXCR, one entry per CDR3 protein. This sample has more than 20,000 distinct CDR3 sequences, with approximately 70% found just once. These data belong to a study of vaccination and CD4 T cells after COVID-19. Findings of the study overall: Among convalescent patients, a median about 86% of reactive clones emerged only after vaccination. Looking at convalescent patients, 304 of their 307 vaccine-specific clones were spike mono-reactive.

Treatment indicated: approximately nine-day PBMC culture with coronavirus spike peptide pools or control peptides (ViraFEST assay). This rearrangement joins TRBV30 to TRBJ1-5; D is ambiguous. This TCR came from a human donor who had recovered from COVID-19. Source material: CD4+ T cells from blood, cultured in vitro. The CDR3 sequence: CAWSGFSGNQPQHF. The CDR3 nucleotides read TGTGCCTGGAGTGGCTTTTCGGGCAATCAGCCCCAGCATTTT.